This T cell receptor beta chain was sequenced during a study of CD8 T cells in ankylosing spondylitis. Of note for this clonotype: As yet, its antigen is unknown.

TCRdb processed the 5' RACE reads anew with MiXCR; each CDR3 protein has one entry. The sample lists about 540,000 distinct CDR3 sequences, 9.5% to 15% seen once, with 6.8% in the top ten. Trimming at V came to 6 bases and at J to 5 bases, leaving 7 bases not matched to a gene. Looked up from germline, CDR1 is DFQATT and CDR2 is SNEGSKA (reference sequence). The CDR3 contains 13 residues. The study's findings and limits: There was a TCR beta motif, made of several highly homologous variants, that appeared characteristic of ankylosing spondylitis blood.

The rearrangement uses TRBV20-1 and TRBJ1-1; 9 nucleotides line up with TRBD1. Material for sequencing was blood, either unsorted or a sorted T cell fraction (not recorded which). This sequence was found in a male donor with ankylosing spondylitis. This CDR3 reads CSAQGQGGTEAFF. The DNA for the CDR3 is TGCAGTGCCCAGGGACAGGGTGGGACTGAAGCTTTCTTT.